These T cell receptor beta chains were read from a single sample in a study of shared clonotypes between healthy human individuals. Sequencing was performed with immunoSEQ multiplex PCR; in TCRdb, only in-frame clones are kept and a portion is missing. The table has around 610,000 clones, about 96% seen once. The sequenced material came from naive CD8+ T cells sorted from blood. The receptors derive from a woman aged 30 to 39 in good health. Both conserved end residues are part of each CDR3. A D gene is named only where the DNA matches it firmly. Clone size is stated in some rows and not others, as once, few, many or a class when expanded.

TGTGCCAGCAGCCAAGAAAAAGGGGGCTCTGGTCCCTATGGCTACACCTTC,CASSQEKGGSGPYGYTF,.,TRBV4-2,TRBJ1-2,TRBD1
TGTGCCATCAGTACCGCGGGGTCCCCAGATACGCAGTATTTT,CAISTAGSPDTQYF,once,TRBV10-3,TRBJ2-3,.
TGTGCCAGCAGCTTATTAAAGGACCCCAAGAGCTCTGGGGCCAACGTCCTGACTTTC,CASSLLKDPKSSGANVLTF,once,TRBV5-5,TRBJ2-6,.
TGCGCCAGCAGCCACCGACTAGCGGGAGGGCCTGGTGAGCAGTTCTTC,CASSHRLAGGPGEQFF,.,TRBV4-1,TRBJ2-1,TRBD2
TGTGCCAGCAGCCAAGATCTAGGACAGGGGGCAACTAATGAAAAACTGTTTTTT,CASSQDLGQGATNEKLFF,.,TRBV4-2,TRBJ1-4,TRBD1
TGTGCCAGCAGTTATGGGAACCAGACTTCGCGCTCCTACGAGCAGTACTTC,CASSYGNQTSRSYEQYF,.,TRBV7-8,TRBJ2-7,.
TGTGCCAGCAGCAGCAGGCCATACAATGAGCAGTTCTTC,CASSSRPYNEQFF,.,TRBV7-2,TRBJ2-1,.
TGTGCCAGCAGCTTAAGTGGCAACGAGCAGTACTTC,CASSLSGNEQYF,once,TRBV7-9,TRBJ2-7,.
TGTGCCAGCAGCTCGGACAGGGAAGTCGATCGGACTGAAGCTTTCTTT,CASSSDREVDRTEAFF,.,TRBV7-2,TRBJ1-1,TRBD1
TGTGCCAGCAGAAGCCAGGGCACAGATACGCAGTATTTT,CASRSQGTDTQYF,.,TRBV28,TRBJ2-3,.
TGTGCCAGCAGCGTCCTAGCGGGAGGTTTAGAGACCCAGTACTTC,CASSVLAGGLETQYF,.,TRBV9,TRBJ2-5,TRBD2
TGTGCCAGCAGTGACAGACAGGGGAGCCCCACCTACGAGCAGTACTTC,CASSDRQGSPTYEQYF,.,TRBV6-4,TRBJ2-7,TRBD1
TGTGCCACCAGTGGACCCAAAGAGACCCAGTACTTC,CATSGPKETQYF,.,TRBV28,TRBJ2-5,.
TGTGCCAGCATCTCGGAATACACCGGGGAGCTGTTTTTT,CASISEYTGELFF,.,TRBV7-9,TRBJ2-2,.
TGTGCCAGCAGTTTATTCGGCGGGAGCTCCTACAATGAGCAGTTCTTC,CASSLFGGSSYNEQFF,once,TRBV27,TRBJ2-1,TRBD2
TGTGCCAGCAGGACCTTGGCAGGGGTATTAACTGAAGCTTTCTTT,CASRTLAGVLTEAFF,.,TRBV2,TRBJ1-1,.
TGTGCCAGCAGTCTACCCTTCCGGGACAGTAACACCGGGGAGCTGTTTTTT,CASSLPFRDSNTGELFF,.,TRBV28,TRBJ2-2,TRBD1
TGTGCCAGCAGTGGGTTGGGTTGGGGCTACACCTTC,CASSGLGWGYTF,.,TRBV6-1,TRBJ1-2,.
TGTGCCAGTAGTATAGAAGTAGACAGTCGGAGTAACACCGGGGAGCTGTTTTTT,CASSIEVDSRSNTGELFF,.,TRBV19,TRBJ2-2,.
TGCGCCAGCAGCCAAGTGCCTAGCGGGAGAGGGAGTGAGCAGTTCTTC,CASSQVPSGRGSEQFF,.,TRBV4-1,TRBJ2-1,TRBD2
TGTGCCAGCAGCCCAAACGGACTCTATGGCTACACCTTC,CASSPNGLYGYTF,.,TRBV14,TRBJ1-2,.
TGTGCCAGCAGCTTCGGACTAGGTTACAATGAGCAGTTCTTC,CASSFGLGYNEQFF,.,TRBV5-6,TRBJ2-1,TRBD2
TGTGCCAGCAGTGAGTTTTGGGTGTACGAGCAGTACTTC,CASSEFWVYEQYF,.,TRBV28,TRBJ2-7,.
TGTGCCAGCAGCATTCCTGGGTCGCAATCCTACGAGCAGTACTTC,CASSIPGSQSYEQYF,.,TRBV7-2,TRBJ2-7,.
TGTGCCAGCAGCTTAGCGAGGGGCCAGGGTAGGACAGATACGCAGTATTTT,CASSLARGQGRTDTQYF,.,TRBV11-1,TRBJ2-3,.
TGCGCCAGCAGCTATTACGGAGCGGAAGAGACCCAGTACTTC,CASSYYGAEETQYF,once,TRBV5-1,TRBJ2-5,.
TGCAGCGTTGAAGAAGGGACGGGCGGTGAAAAACTGTTTTTT,CSVEEGTGGEKLFF,once,TRBV29-1,TRBJ1-4,.
TGTGCCAGCAGCTTAGTAACGGGAGGAGGCAATGAGCAGTTCTTC,CASSLVTGGGNEQFF,.,TRBV13,TRBJ2-1,TRBD2
TGTGCCAGCAGCCTCCAGACGTCACGGGAGTTCACAGATACGCAGTATTTT,CASSLQTSREFTDTQYF,.,TRBV5-6,TRBJ2-3,.
TGTGCCAGCAGCTTAGGAATGAACCCTGAAGCTTTCTTT,CASSLGMNPEAFF,.,TRBV7-9,TRBJ1-1,.
TGCGCCAGCAGCCAAGACCCCCCGGAGCAGTTCTTC,CASSQDPPEQFF,.,TRBV4-1,TRBJ2-1,.
TGTGCCAGCAGCTGGGGGGCGGGTATTGGCACAGATACGCAGTATTTT,CASSWGAGIGTDTQYF,.,TRBV5-6,TRBJ2-3,.
TGTGCCAGCAGTTCCCGGGGGATCGGTCGCAATCAGCCCCAGCATTTT,CASSSRGIGRNQPQHF,.,TRBV28,TRBJ1-5,.
TGCAGCGTTGGAGAGGGACAGTCCTACGAGCAGTACTTC,CSVGEGQSYEQYF,.,TRBV29-1,TRBJ2-7,TRBD1
TGTGCCAGCAGCCGGACCAACGCTGAAGCTTTCTTT,CASSRTNAEAFF,.,TRBV7-9,TRBJ1-1,.
TGCGCCAGCAGCTTGGTCGGGGACAATGAGCAGTTCTTC,CASSLVGDNEQFF,.,TRBV5-1,TRBJ2-1,.
TGTGCCACCAGCAGAGATAGAGCGGTCGAGCAGTACTTC,CATSRDRAVEQYF,.,TRBV15,TRBJ2-7,.